The 13 T cell receptor beta chains below all came from one sample that was sequenced in a study of blood T cell repertoires in COVID-19. The data were produced by immunoSEQ multiplex PCR, yet TCRdb's version contains in-frame clones alone and is incomplete. The repertoire holds hundreds of thousands of clones, with about 90% as singletons. Sequencing was performed on peripheral blood. These receptors all come from a man in his late teens or twenties with COVID-19, enrolled during active disease.

The genes are TRBV5-1 and TRBJ1-1; D not resolved. The CDR3 has 14 residues. The germline V and J ends were trimmed by 0 bases and 5 bases, with 11 bases remaining between them. Per the germline V gene, CDR1 is SGHRS and CDR2 is YFSETQ. CDR3 protein: CASSLDLLITEAFF. The DNA of the CDR3 is TGCGCCAGCAGCTTGGACTTATTGATTACTGAAGCTTTCTTT.

Remarks on this clone: Other DNA sequences of this sample code for an identical CDR3. This chain uses TRBV7-9 with TRBJ2-1; 7 bases map to TRBD2. V lost 3 bases and J lost 0; bases outside the gene matches: 5. The CDR3 is made up of 16 amino acids. Germline V gene lookup returns CDR1 SEHNR and CDR2 FQNEAQ (reference sequence). The CDR3 loop is CASSLLGGSSYNEQFF. The CDR3 DNA reads as TGTGCCAGCAGCTTGTTGGGAGGGAGCTCCTACAATGAGCAGTTCTTC.

The CDR3: CASSPDRGVAFF. As DNA, the CDR3 is TGCGCCAGCAGCCCGGACAGGGGAGTGGCTTTCTTT. The chain recombines TRBV5-1 with TRBJ1-1, with 9 bases aligning to TRBD1. The CDR3 spans 12 residues. Unmatched junction bases numbered 6, after V lost 4 bases and J lost 11 bases. From germline, CDR1 is SGHRS and CDR2 YFSETQ.

The chain is built from TRBV5-5 and TRBJ1-3; 7 bases agree with TRBD1. Germline V gene lookup returns CDR1 SGHKS and CDR2 YYEKEE (reference sequence). This CDR3 spans 15 amino acids. J lost 4 bases, V lost 4 bases, and 8 bases had no gene match. The CDR3 DNA is TGTGCCAGCAGCCTCGACAGGGCGGACGGAAACACCATATATTTT. Residues: CASSLDRADGNTIYF.

There are a few counts of this clone. V usage is TRBV7-9 and J usage is TRBJ1-4, with 8 bases aligning to TRBD1. The CDR3 contains 15 residues. The junction had 5 bases not matched to a gene; V was cut back by 1 base and J by 7 bases. The germline CDR1 and CDR2 sequences are SEHNR and FQNEAQ (reference sequence). The CDR3 DNA reads as TGTGCCAGCAGCTTAGGGTACAGGGGGTTTGAAAAACTGTTTTTT. As protein: CASSLGYRGFEKLFF.

The V call is TRBV29-1, the J call TRBJ2-6, with D possibly being TRBD1 (5 bases). CDR1 is SQVTM and CDR2 is ANQGSEA in the germline V gene. The CDR3 is 15 amino acids. Trimming removed 3 bases from V and 1 base from J, with 10 bases in between. The chain's CDR3 is CSVDPAGSGANVLTF. CDR3 nucleotide sequence: TGCAGCGTTGATCCTGCAGGGTCTGGGGCCAACGTCCTGACTTTC.

CDR3 bases: TGTGCCAGCAGGAAGCCGGTGGCCAACGTCCTGACTTTC. It is translated as CASRKPVANVLTF. J is TRBJ2-6 and V is TRBV6-5; D is uncertain. Trimming removed 6 bases at V and 6 bases at J, with 9 bases between. CDR3 length: 13 residues. Per germline, CDR1 MNHEY and CDR2 SVGAGI.

This sequence joins TRBV18 and TRBJ2-6; D might be TRBD1 (5 bases). V was clipped by 4 bases and J by 2 bases, with 21 bases between them. Germline lookup yields CDR1 KGHSH and CDR2 LQKENI. The CDR3 runs 19 residues. DNA for the CDR3: TGTGCCAGCTCACTCCAAAAGAGGCAGGGTGGGGCTGGGGCCAACGTCCTGACTTTC. As protein: CASSLQKRQGGAGANVLTF.

This clone appeared once. The chain uses TRBV3-1 (or the pseudogene TRBV3-2) and TRBJ2-2; D may be TRBD1 (5 bases). Trimming pared 6 bases from V and 3 bases from J, leaving 20 bases between. CDR3 length equals 17 residues. Per the germline V gene, CDR1 is LGHDT and CDR2 is YNNKEL (reference sequence). The CDR3 reads CASRAKGYRQYTGELFF. CDR3 coding DNA: TGTGCCAGCAGAGCCAAGGGGTACCGGCAGTACACCGGGGAGCTGTTTTTT.

This CDR3 is CASSLGGFRKEQYF. CDR3 in DNA: TGTGCCAGCAGCCTGGGAGGTTTCCGGAAAGAGCAGTACTTC. The chain has TRBV6-5 and TRBJ2-7; maybe TRBD2 (6 bases). The CDR3 covers 14 residues. The germline CDR1 and CDR2 sequences are MNHEY and SVGAGI. Between the trimmed V and J ends, which lost 6 bases and 7 bases, there was a span of 19 bases.

CDR3 sequence reads: CASSQVLSGNTIYF. CDR3 bases: TGTGCCAGTAGTCAGGTCCTCTCTGGAAACACCATATATTTT. The chain uses TRBV19 and TRBJ1-3; D ambiguous. This CDR3 spans 14 amino acids. Looked up from germline, CDR1 is LNHDA and CDR2 is SQIVND (reference sequence). Trimming pared 5 bases from V and 0 bases from J, leaving 8 bases between.

V is TRBV5-1 and J is TRBJ2-7; 7 positions match TRBD1. In germline, CDR1 is SGHRS, CDR2 YFSETQ. V lost 1 base, J lost 3 bases, and 4 bases stayed unmatched. This CDR3 is built from 14 residues. CDR3: CASSLRTGIYEQYF. CDR3 sequence (DNA): TGCGCCAGCAGCTTGCGGACAGGAATCTACGAGCAGTACTTC.

As for this clone: The sample has other DNA sequences that encode this CDR3 too. The V call is TRBV7-9, the J call TRBJ1-5; D is unclear. Germline-derived CDR1 and CDR2 are SEHNR and FQNEAQ (reference sequence). This CDR3 has 14 amino acids. The ends were cut back, 1 base at V and 1 base at J, with 5 bases in the middle. The CDR3 protein is CASSLGASNQPQHF. For the CDR3, the DNA is TGTGCCAGCAGCTTAGGTGCGAGCAATCAGCCCCAGCATTTT. Full variable domain (missing parts from reference TRBV7-9 and TRBJ1-5): DTGVSQNPRHKITKRGQNVTFRCDPISEHNRLYWYRQTLGQGPEFLTYFQNEAQLEKSRLLSDRFSAERPKGSFSTLEIQRTEQGDSAMYLCASSLGASNQPQHFGDGTRLSIL.